This record concerns one T cell receptor (beta chain) sequence. What it binds is unknown. It was from resections taken during corrective heart surgery that the thymus tissue came. The sample comes from a study of human thymus T cells. Broader study findings: Related research has reported that thymic repertoires overlap highly among unrelated individuals.

Some clones are missing from TCRdb's copy, which holds only in-frame ones; the method was immunoSEQ multiplex PCR. The sample lists tens of thousands of clones, roughly 94% occurring once. This CDR3 spans 16 amino acids. Looked up from germline, CDR1 is LNHNV and CDR2 is YYDKDF (reference sequence). V was pared by 5 bases and J by 4 bases, with 20 bases between. Material: thymus tissue. J is TRBJ1-2 and V is TRBV15; a possible D gene is TRBD1 (5 bases). This clonotype was sampled from a girl less than two years old with a congenital heart defect but otherwise immunologically healthy. The CDR3 nucleotides read TGTGCCACCAGCCCCGGGTACGACAGACTAGGCTATGGCTACACCTTC. Its translation: CATSPGYDRLGYGYTF.